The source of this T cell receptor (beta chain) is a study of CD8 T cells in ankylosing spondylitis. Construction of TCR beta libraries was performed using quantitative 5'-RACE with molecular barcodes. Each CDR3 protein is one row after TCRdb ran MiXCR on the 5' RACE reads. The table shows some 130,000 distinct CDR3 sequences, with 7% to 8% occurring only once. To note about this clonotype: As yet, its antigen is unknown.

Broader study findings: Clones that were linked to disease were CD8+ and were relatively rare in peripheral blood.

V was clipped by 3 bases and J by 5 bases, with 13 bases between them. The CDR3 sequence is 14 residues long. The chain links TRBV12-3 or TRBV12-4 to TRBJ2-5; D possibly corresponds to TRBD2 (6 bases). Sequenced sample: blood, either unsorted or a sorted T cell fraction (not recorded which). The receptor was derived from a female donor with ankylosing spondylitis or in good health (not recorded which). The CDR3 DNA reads TGTGCCAGCAGTTTGATAGATCGGGGGGAGACCCAGTACTTC. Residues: CASSLIDRGETQYF.